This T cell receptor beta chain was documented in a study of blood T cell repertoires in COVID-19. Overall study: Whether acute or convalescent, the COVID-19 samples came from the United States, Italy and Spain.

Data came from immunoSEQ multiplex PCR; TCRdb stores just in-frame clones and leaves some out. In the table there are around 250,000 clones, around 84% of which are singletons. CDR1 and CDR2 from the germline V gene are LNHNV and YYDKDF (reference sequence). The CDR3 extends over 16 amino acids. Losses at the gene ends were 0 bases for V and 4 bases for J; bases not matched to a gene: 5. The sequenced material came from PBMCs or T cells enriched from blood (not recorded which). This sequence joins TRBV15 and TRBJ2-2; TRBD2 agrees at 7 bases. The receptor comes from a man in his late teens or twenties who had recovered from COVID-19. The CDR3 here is CATSRDKRGSTGELFF. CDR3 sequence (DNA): TGTGCCACCAGCAGAGATAAGCGGGGAAGCACCGGGGAGCTGTTTTTT.